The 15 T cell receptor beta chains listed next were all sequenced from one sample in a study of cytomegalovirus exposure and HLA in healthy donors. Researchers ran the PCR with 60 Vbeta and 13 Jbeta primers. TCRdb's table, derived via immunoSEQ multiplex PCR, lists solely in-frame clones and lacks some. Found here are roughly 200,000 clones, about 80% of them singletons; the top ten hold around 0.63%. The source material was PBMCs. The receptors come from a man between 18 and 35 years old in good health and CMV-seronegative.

The CDR3, as DNA: TGTGCCAGTAGTATAGACCCCACCCCGGGGTACGAGCAGTACTTC. As protein: CASSIDPTPGYEQYF. This rearrangement joins TRBV19 to TRBJ2-5; a weak D match, TRBD2 (5 bases). The assigned J gene may be wrong: the sequence end matches TRBJ2-7 better. The length of the CDR3 is 15 residues. CDR1 and CDR2 from the germline V gene are LNHDA and SQIVND (reference sequence).

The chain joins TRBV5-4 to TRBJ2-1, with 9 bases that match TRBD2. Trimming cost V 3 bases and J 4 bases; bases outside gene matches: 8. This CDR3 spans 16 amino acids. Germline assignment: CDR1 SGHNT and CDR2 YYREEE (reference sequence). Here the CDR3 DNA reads TGTGCCAGCAGCTGGGGTGCTAGCGGGGAGTACAATGAGCAGTTCTTC. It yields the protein CASSWGASGEYNEQFF.

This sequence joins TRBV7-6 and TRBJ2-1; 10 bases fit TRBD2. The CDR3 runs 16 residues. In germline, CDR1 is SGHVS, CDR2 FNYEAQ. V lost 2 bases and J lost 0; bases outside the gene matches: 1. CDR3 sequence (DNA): TGTGCCAGCAGCTTACTAGCGGGGGACTCCTACAATGAGCAGTTCTTC. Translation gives CASSLLAGDSYNEQFF.

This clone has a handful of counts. CDR3 nucleotide sequence: TGTGCCAGCAGCTCGGACTGGGATACGCAGTATTTT. It codes for CASSSDWDTQYF. This chain uses TRBV7-9 with TRBJ2-3; TRBD2 might be the D (5 bases). The CDR3 runs to 12 residues. V was cut by 4 bases and J by 6 bases, with 8 bases left in between. CDR1 SEHNR and CDR2 FQNEAQ come from the germline V gene (reference sequence).

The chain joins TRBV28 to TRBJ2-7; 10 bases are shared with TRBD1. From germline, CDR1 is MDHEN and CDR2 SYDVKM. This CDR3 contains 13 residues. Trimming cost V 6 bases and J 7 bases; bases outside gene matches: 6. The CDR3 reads CASRGTGAQEQYF. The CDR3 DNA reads TGTGCCAGCAGAGGGACAGGGGCGCAGGAGCAGTACTTC.

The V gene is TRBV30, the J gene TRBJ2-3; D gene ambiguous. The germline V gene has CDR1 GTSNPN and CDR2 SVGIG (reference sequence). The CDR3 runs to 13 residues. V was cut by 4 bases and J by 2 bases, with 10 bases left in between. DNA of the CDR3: TGTGCCTGGACCAATAGAGACACAGATACGCAGTATTTT. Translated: CAWTNRDTDTQYF.

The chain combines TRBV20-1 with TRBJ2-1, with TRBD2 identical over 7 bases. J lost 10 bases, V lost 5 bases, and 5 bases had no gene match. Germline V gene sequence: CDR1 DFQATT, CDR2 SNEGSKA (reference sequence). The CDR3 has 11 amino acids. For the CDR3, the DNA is TGCAGTGCTCCGCTGGGGGGGGAGCAGTTCTTC. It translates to CSAPLGGEQFF.

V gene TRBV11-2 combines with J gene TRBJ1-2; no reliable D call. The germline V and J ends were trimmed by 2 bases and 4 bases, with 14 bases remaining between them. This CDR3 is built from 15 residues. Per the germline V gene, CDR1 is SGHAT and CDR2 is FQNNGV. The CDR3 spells CASSLLRAKTYGYTF. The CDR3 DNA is TGTGCCAGCAGCTTACTGAGAGCGAAGACCTATGGCTACACCTTC.

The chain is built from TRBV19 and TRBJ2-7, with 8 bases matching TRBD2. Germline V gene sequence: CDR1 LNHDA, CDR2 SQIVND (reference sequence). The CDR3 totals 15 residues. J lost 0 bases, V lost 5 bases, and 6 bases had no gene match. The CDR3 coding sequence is TGTGCCAGTAGTCAGCTAGCGGGTAGCTCCTACGAGCAGTACTTC. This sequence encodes CASSQLAGSSYEQYF.

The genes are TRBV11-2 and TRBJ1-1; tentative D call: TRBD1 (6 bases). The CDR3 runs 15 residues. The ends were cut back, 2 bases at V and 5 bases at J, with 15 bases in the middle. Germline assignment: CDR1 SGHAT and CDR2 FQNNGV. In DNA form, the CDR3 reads TGTGCCAGCAGCTTAATGCAGGGGCGAGGGACTGAAGCTTTCTTT. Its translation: CASSLMQGRGTEAFF.

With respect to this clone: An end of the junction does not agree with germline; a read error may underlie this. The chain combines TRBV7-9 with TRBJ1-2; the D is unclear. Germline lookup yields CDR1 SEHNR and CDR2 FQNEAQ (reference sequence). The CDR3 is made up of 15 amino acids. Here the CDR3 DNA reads TGTTCCAGCAGACTTGAGGAGCCTGCTAACTATGGCTACACCTTC. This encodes CSSRLEEPANYGYTF.

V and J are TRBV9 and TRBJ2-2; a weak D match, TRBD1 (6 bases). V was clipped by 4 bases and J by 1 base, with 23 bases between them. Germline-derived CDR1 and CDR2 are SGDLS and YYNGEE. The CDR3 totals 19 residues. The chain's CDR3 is CASSNPRQATQRNTGELFF. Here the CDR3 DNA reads TGTGCCAGCAGCAACCCCCGACAGGCGACACAGAGGAACACCGGGGAGCTGTTTTTT.

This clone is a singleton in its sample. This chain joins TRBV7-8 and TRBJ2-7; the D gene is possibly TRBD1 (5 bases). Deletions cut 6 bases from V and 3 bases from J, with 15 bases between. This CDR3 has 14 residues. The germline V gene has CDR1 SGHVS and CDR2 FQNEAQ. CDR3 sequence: CASSLGSQGYEQYF. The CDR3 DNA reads TGTGCCAGCAGTCTAGGCAGCCAGGGCTACGAGCAGTACTTC.

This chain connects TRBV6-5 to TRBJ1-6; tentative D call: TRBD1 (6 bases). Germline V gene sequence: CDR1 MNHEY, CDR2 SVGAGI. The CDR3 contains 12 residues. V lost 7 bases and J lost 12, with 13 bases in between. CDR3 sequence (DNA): TGTGCCAGCAACTTACTAGGGGGACCCCTCCACTTT. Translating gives CASNLLGGPLHF.

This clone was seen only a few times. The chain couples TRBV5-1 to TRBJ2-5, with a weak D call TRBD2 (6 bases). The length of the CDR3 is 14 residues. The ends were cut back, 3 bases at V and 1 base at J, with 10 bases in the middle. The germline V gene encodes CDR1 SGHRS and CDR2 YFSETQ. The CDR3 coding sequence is TGCGCCAGCAGCTACCGGGAGCTCCAAGAGACCCAGTACTTC. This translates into CASSYRELQETQYF.